The 29 T cell receptor beta chains listed next were all sequenced from one sample in a study of shared clonotypes between healthy human individuals. TCRdb's table, derived via immunoSEQ multiplex PCR, lists solely in-frame clones and lacks some. The table records approximately 2.5 million clones, approximately 93% of them present only once. Specimen: naive CD4+ T cells from PBMCs. Described subset: CD45RA+ positively selected. The receptors come from a man between 18 and 29 years old in good health. Some clones in this sample may be carry-over from other donors' samples.

The V and J genes are TRBV12-5 and TRBJ2-5; 7 positions agree with TRBD2. Germline V gene sequence: CDR1 LGHNT, CDR2 FRNRAP. The CDR3 has 15 amino acids. Trimming removed 2 bases from V and 5 bases from J; junction bases left unmatched: 8. CDR3 sequence (DNA): TGTGCTAGTGGTTTGTCGGGCGGGAGAACGGAGACCCAGTACTTC. Translating it yields CASGLSGGRTETQYF.

The chain employs TRBV7-9 and TRBJ1-2; D not certain. Trimming took off 3 bases at V and 1 base at J, with 9 bases between the two ends. From germline, CDR1 is SEHNR and CDR2 FQNEAQ (reference sequence). The length of the CDR3 is 14 residues. CDR3 nucleotide sequence: TGTGCCAGCAGCTTGGTTCGCCATAACTATGGCTACACCTTC. Its translation is CASSLVRHNYGYTF.

This CDR3 reads CASSLEGLTTEAFF. In DNA, the CDR3 is TGTGCCAGCAGCTTAGAGGGATTGACCACTGAAGCTTTCTTT. J is TRBJ1-1 and V is TRBV7-8; D unclear. The CDR3 is made up of 14 amino acids. V was trimmed by 1 base and J by 4 bases, leaving 10 bases between them. Germline V lookup: CDR1 SGHVS, CDR2 FQNEAQ. Supplemented by reference TRBV7-8 and TRBJ1-1, the full variable domain reads GAGVSQSPRYKVAKRGQDVALRCDPISGHVSLFWYQQALGQGPEFLTYFQNEAQLDKSGLPSDRFFAERPEGSVSTLKIQRTQQEDSAVYLCASSLEGLTTEAFFGQGTRLTVV.

The rearrangement joins TRBV19 to TRBJ1-1, with D possibly TRBD1 on 5 matching bases. CDR3 length: 15 amino acids. V shed 7 bases and J shed 4 bases, with 19 bases lying between them. Germline V gives CDR1 LNHDA, CDR2 SQIVND (reference sequence). DNA of the CDR3: TGTGCCAGTACCGCGGGGCGGACCCTGGCCACTGAAGCTTTCTTT. Protein sequence: CASTAGRTLATEAFF. Based on the CDR3 plus reference TRBV19 and TRBJ1-1, the full variable domain is DGGITQSPKYLFRKEGQNVTLSCEQNLNHDAMYWYRQDPGQGLRLIYYSQIVNDFQKGDIAEGYSVSREKKESFPLTVTSAQKNPTAFYLCASTAGRTLATEAFFGQGTRLTVV.

V usage is TRBV5-1 and J usage is TRBJ1-2; D is uncertain. This CDR3 is built from 14 residues. CDR1 and CDR2 from the germline V gene are SGHRS and YFSETQ. Trimming pared 3 bases from V and 4 bases from J, leaving 13 bases between. As DNA, the CDR3 is TGCGCCAGCAGCTCGGACCGTTCCGGCTATGGCTACACCTTC. As protein: CASSSDRSGYGYTF. Supplemented by reference TRBV5-1 and TRBJ1-2, the full variable domain reads KAGVTQTPRYLIKTRGQQVTLSCSPISGHRSVSWYQQTPGQGLQFLFEYFSETQRNKGNFPGRFSGRQFSNSRSEMNVSTLELGDSALYLCASSSDRSGYGYTFGSGTRLTVV.

The rearrangement uses TRBV4-2 and TRBJ2-1; tentatively, D is TRBD2 (5 bases). Between the trimmed V and J ends, which lost 0 bases and 1 base, there was a span of 10 bases. This CDR3 comprises 16 residues. Germline-derived CDR1 and CDR2 are LGHNA and YNFKEQ. CDR3 sequence reads: CASSQDSERSYNEQFF. CDR3 in DNA: TGTGCCAGCAGCCAAGATTCGGAGCGGTCCTACAATGAGCAGTTCTTC.

This chain uses TRBV18 with TRBJ2-2; D is ambiguous. This CDR3 has 19 amino acids. V lost 0 bases and J 0 bases, leaving 17 bases between the germline ends. CDR1 and CDR2 (germline): KGHSH, LQKENI. DNA of the CDR3: TGTGCCAGCTCACCACCTCTGGCAGGCACCTATTCGAACACCGGGGAGCTGTTTTTT. This gives the protein CASSPPLAGTYSNTGELFF.

The V and J genes are TRBV18 and TRBJ2-1; 7 bases are shared with TRBD1. Unmatched junction bases numbered 11, after V lost 0 bases and J lost 12 bases. CDR3 size: 15 residues. The V gene's germline CDR1 is KGHSH and CDR2 LQKENI. The CDR3 reads CASSPPEGQPNPQFF. In nucleotides, the CDR3 is TGTGCCAGCTCACCACCCGAGGGACAGCCCAATCCGCAGTTCTTC.

Points on this clone: Other DNA variants within this sample encode the same CDR3. This chain uses TRBV6-5 with TRBJ1-1; a possible D gene is TRBD1 (5 bases). CDR3 length equals 14 residues. Trimming removed 2 bases from V and 1 base from J, with 8 bases in between. Germline V gene lookup returns CDR1 MNHEY and CDR2 SVGAGI. The CDR3 sequence: CASSYRGGNTEAFF. In DNA, the CDR3 is TGTGCCAGCAGTTACAGGGGAGGGAACACTGAAGCTTTCTTT.

This chain uses TRBV6-5 with TRBJ2-7; D is perhaps TRBD2 (6 bases). The CDR3 consists of 15 residues. V was clipped by 2 bases and J by 0 bases, with 11 bases between them. Germline assignment: CDR1 MNHEY and CDR2 SVGAGI. The CDR3 reads CASSYRASASYEQYF. The CDR3 DNA sequence: TGTGCCAGCAGTTACAGGGCTAGCGCCTCCTACGAGCAGTACTTC.

This sequence joins TRBV6-6 and TRBJ1-2; D gene ambiguous. The germline gives CDR1 MNHNY, CDR2 SVGAGI (reference sequence). The CDR3 consists of 15 residues. The V and J ends lost 5 bases and 2 bases respectively, with 15 bases between them. CDR3 sequence reads: CASSRQAGVNYGYTF. The CDR3, as DNA: TGTGCCAGCAGTCGCCAGGCGGGAGTCAACTATGGCTACACCTTC.

The chain links TRBV28 to TRBJ2-5, with a weak D call TRBD2 (5 bases). This CDR3 is 14 amino acids long. Between the trimmed V and J ends, which lost 5 bases and 3 bases, there was a span of 13 bases. The germline V gene has CDR1 MDHEN and CDR2 SYDVKM. The DNA of the CDR3 is TGTGCCAGCAGTCCCCCCAGGCGGGAAGAGACCCAGTACTTC. This encodes CASSPPRREETQYF.

The V gene is TRBV11-2, the J gene TRBJ2-5; D may correspond to TRBD1 or TRBD2 (5 bases each). Between the trimmed V and J ends, which lost 6 bases and 5 bases, there was a span of 10 bases. The germline V gene encodes CDR1 SGHAT and CDR2 FQNNGV. The CDR3 has 12 residues. CDR3 DNA: TGTGCCAGCAGGGAACGGGGCGAGACCCAGTACTTC. Its translation: CASRERGETQYF.

The chain recombines TRBV5-5 with TRBJ2-7, with a weak D call TRBD2 (6 bases). The V end lost 10 bases, the J end lost 2 bases, and 7 bases lay between the germline ends. CDR3 length: 10 amino acids. CDR1 and CDR2 (germline): SGHKS, YYEKEE (reference sequence). CDR3 in amino acids: CARGAYEQYF. Here the CDR3 DNA reads TGTGCCCGCGGGGCCTACGAGCAGTACTTC.

About this clone itself: Other DNA sequences in the same sample also yield this CDR3. The chain combines TRBV6-5 with TRBJ1-2; D is undetermined. The CDR3 has 14 residues. V lost 2 bases, J lost 7 bases, and 14 bases lay in between. The germline gives CDR1 MNHEY, CDR2 SVGAGI. CDR3 region: CASSYREGAGGYTF. DNA for the CDR3: TGTGCCAGCAGTTACCGTGAGGGCGCGGGTGGCTACACCTTC.

This chain links TRBV5-1 with TRBJ2-1; D is possibly TRBD2 (6 bases). From germline, CDR1 is SGHRS and CDR2 YFSETQ. The CDR3 has 16 amino acids. The V end lost 0 bases, the J end lost 6 bases, and 16 bases lay between the germline ends. In DNA, the CDR3 is TGCGCCAGCAGCTTGGGTCTGGCGGGAACATTCAATGAGCAGTTCTTC. Protein product: CASSLGLAGTFNEQFF. Full variable domain (missing parts from reference TRBV5-1 and TRBJ2-1): KAGVTQTPRYLIKTRGQQVTLSCSPISGHRSVSWYQQTPGQGLQFLFEYFSETQRNKGNFPGRFSGRQFSNSRSEMNVSTLELGDSALYLCASSLGLAGTFNEQFFGPGTRLTVL.

The chain has TRBV5-6 and TRBJ2-7; 8 bases match TRBD1. Germline values: CDR1 SGHDT, CDR2 YYEEEE. The trim removed 5 bases at V and 3 bases at J, leaving 4 bases unmatched. This CDR3 has 13 amino acids. For the CDR3, the DNA is TGTGCCAGCAGGATGGACAGGGACTACGAGCAGTACTTC. Protein product: CASRMDRDYEQYF.

The chain carries TRBV30 and TRBJ1-2; no clear D. The germline V gene has CDR1 GTSNPN and CDR2 SVGIG (reference sequence). The V gene lost 1 base and the J gene lost 6 bases, with 15 bases spanning the gap. The CDR3 sequence is 14 residues long. Written as DNA, the CDR3 is TGTGCCTGGAGTGCCTCCGGGGAGAGGGATGGCTACACCTTC. As protein: CAWSASGERDGYTF.

A few counts support this clone. This chain connects TRBV19 to TRBJ1-4, with 10 bases that match TRBD1. Losses at the gene ends were 10 bases for V and 6 bases for J; bases not matched to a gene: 5. The germline V gene has CDR1 LNHDA and CDR2 SQIVND (reference sequence). The CDR3 totals 13 residues. CDR3 in DNA: TGTGCCACTGGAGGGACAGGGGATGAAAAACTGTTTTTT. Translating it yields CATGGTGDEKLFF.

J is TRBJ1-4 and V is TRBV5-4; perhaps TRBD1 as D (5 bases). CDR3 length: 13 residues. V lost 3 bases, J lost 5 bases, and 8 bases lay in between. Germline values: CDR1 SGHNT, CDR2 YYREEE (reference sequence). The CDR3 bases are TGTGCCAGCAGCTCCGACAGAAATGAAAAACTGTTTTTT. The encoded protein is CASSSDRNEKLFF.

Concerning this clone: Other DNA sequences in the same sample also yield this CDR3. This chain connects TRBV10-3 to TRBJ2-1; D not certain. V was cut by 9 bases and J by 7 bases, with 4 bases left in between. CDR3 length: 9 amino acids. In germline, CDR1 is ENHRY, CDR2 SYGVKD. The CDR3: CAIGNEQFF. The DNA for the CDR3 is TGTGCCATAGGGAATGAGCAGTTCTTC.

The V call is TRBV10-3, the J call TRBJ1-1; weak D call: TRBD1 (5 bases). In germline, CDR1 is ENHRY, CDR2 SYGVKD. The germline V and J ends were trimmed by 10 bases and 4 bases, with 13 bases remaining between them. The CDR3 consists of 12 residues. The CDR3 nucleotides are TGTGCCACTAGGGGTGGCGGCACTGAAGCTTTCTTT. It is translated as CATRGGGTEAFF.

The genes are TRBV28 and TRBJ1-4; 8 nucleotides line up with TRBD1. V shed 4 bases, J shed 3 bases, and the junction held 7 bases outside the gene matches. CDR3 length equals 16 residues. In germline, CDR1 is MDHEN, CDR2 SYDVKM. The DNA of the CDR3 is TGTGCCAGCAGTTCCCAGGGGGCTGTGGCTAATGAAAAACTGTTTTTT. Amino acids: CASSSQGAVANEKLFF. The complete variable domain, with remaining parts taken from reference TRBV28 and TRBJ1-4, reads DVKVTQSSRYLVKRTGEKVFLECVQDMDHENMFWYRQDPGLGLRLIYFSYDVKMKEKGDIPEGYSVSREKKERFSLILESASTNQTSMYLCASSSQGAVANEKLFFGSGTQLSVL.

V and J are TRBV7-9 and TRBJ2-7; TRBD1 is a possible D gene (6 bases). CDR3 length: 14 residues. Germline-derived CDR1 and CDR2 are SEHNR and FQNEAQ (reference sequence). Deletions cut 3 bases from V and 3 bases from J, with 12 bases between. The CDR3, as DNA: TGTGCCAGCAGCTTCCCCGGGACAATCTACGAGCAGTACTTC. This translates into CASSFPGTIYEQYF.

This clone came up once. The chain is built from TRBV5-6 and TRBJ1-1; TRBD1 agrees at 7 bases. J gave up 1 base and V 1 base, and 4 bases lay outside the gene matches. The CDR3 spans 15 residues. Germline values: CDR1 SGHDT, CDR2 YYEEEE. The CDR3 here is CASSLMGQPNTEAFF. CDR3 DNA: TGTGCCAGCAGCTTGATGGGACAGCCGAACACTGAAGCTTTCTTT.

This rearrangement joins TRBV11-1 to TRBJ1-1, with D uncertain. CDR3 length: 13 amino acids. Germline V CDR1 and CDR2: SGHAT, FQDESV (reference sequence). V was shortened by 3 bases and J by 1 base, with 6 bases between the two germline ends. CDR3 in DNA: TGTGCCAGCAGCTTCGCCACGAACACTGAAGCTTTCTTT. Translated, it gives CASSFATNTEAFF.

This chain connects TRBV15 to TRBJ2-7; 8 positions match TRBD2. Germline CDR1 is LNHNV and CDR2 is YYDKDF (reference sequence). Losses at the gene ends were 2 bases for V and 3 bases for J; bases not matched to a gene: 6. This CDR3 spans 15 amino acids. Here the CDR3 reads CATSRLAGRNYEQYF. The CDR3 DNA sequence: TGTGCCACCAGCAGACTAGCGGGCCGGAACTACGAGCAGTACTTC.

The genes are TRBV18 and TRBJ2-3, with 11 bases aligning to TRBD2. V shed 2 bases and J 5 bases; nucleotides not matched to a gene: 12. This CDR3 is 18 amino acids long. From germline, CDR1 is KGHSH and CDR2 LQKENI. For the CDR3, the DNA is TGTGCCAGCTCACCAATGGCACTAGCGGGAGTTCCGATAGATACGCAGTATTTT. Translating gives CASSPMALAGVPIDTQYF.

The rearrangement links TRBV6-6 to TRBJ1-5; the match to TRBD1 covers 9 bases. Germline-derived CDR1 and CDR2 are MNHNY and SVGAGI (reference sequence). This CDR3 region has 15 residues. Germline trimming cut 5 bases from V and 7 bases from J; bases unmatched to any gene: 9. CDR3 in amino acids: CASSENTGGRQPQHF. CDR3 bases: TGTGCCAGCAGTGAGAACACAGGGGGCAGACAGCCCCAGCATTTT.